This T cell receptor beta chain is from a study of blood T cell repertoires in COVID-19. Across the whole study: Donors in the United States, Italy and Spain gave samples during acute or convalescent COVID-19. Sample material is recorded as cDNA or gDNA derived from T cells, B-cell-depleted T cells, or PBMCs.

Germline V gene data show CDR1 as MGHRA and CDR2 as YSYEKL. The CDR3 has 14 residues. V was trimmed by 3 bases and J by 2 bases, leaving 10 bases between them. Individuals in the exposed group had encountered a COVID-19 case within 2 weeks preceding study entry. Per the original methods: It was from reference gene primer amplification that nucleated cell counts were estimated. Sequencing used immunoSEQ multiplex PCR; TCRdb keeps in-frame clones, though not all of them. V and J calls and clone size are as listed in that table; D and trimming were resolved from the DNA. The data hold around 220,000 clones, with about 90% observed a single time.

The TCR was taken from a man aged 30-40 years who had been exposed to COVID-19. The sample comprised PBMCs or T cells enriched from blood (not recorded which). The genes are TRBV4-1 and TRBJ1-2, with D tentatively TRBD1 (5 bases). The CDR3 sequence: CASSQTGGNYGYTF. CDR3 in DNA: TGCGCCAGCAGCCAGACTGGGGGGAACTATGGCTACACCTTC.